This entry concerns a single T cell receptor (beta chain). Per the germline V gene, CDR1 is SGHAT and CDR2 is FQNNGV. Deletions cut 5 bases from V and 0 bases from J, with 2 bases between. The CDR3 runs 11 residues. The RNA input was about 0.45 to 1 ug, and it was reverse transcribed with random hexamers. TCRdb reprocessed the immunoSEQ multiplex PCR reads via MiXCR and lists one record per CDR3 protein. The repertoire holds approximately 120,000 distinct CDR3 sequences, with around 94% as singletons. The sample belongs to a study of CD8 T cells in Susac syndrome. The J gene is TRBJ2-7, the V gene TRBV11-2; no clear D gene. This TCR was recovered from a human donor in good health. Sequencing was performed on CD4+ T cells from PBMCs. CDR3 sequence: CASSPSYEQYF. In DNA form, the CDR3 reads TGTGCCAGCAGCCCCTCCTACGAGCAGTACTTC. The variable domain in full, with the rest retrieved from reference TRBV11-2 and TRBJ2-7, is EAGVAQSPRYKIIEKRQSVAFWCNPISGHATLYWYQQILGQGPKLLIQFQNNGVVDDSQLPKDRFSAERLKGVDSTLKIQPAKLEDSAVYLCASSPSYEQYFGPGTRLTVT.